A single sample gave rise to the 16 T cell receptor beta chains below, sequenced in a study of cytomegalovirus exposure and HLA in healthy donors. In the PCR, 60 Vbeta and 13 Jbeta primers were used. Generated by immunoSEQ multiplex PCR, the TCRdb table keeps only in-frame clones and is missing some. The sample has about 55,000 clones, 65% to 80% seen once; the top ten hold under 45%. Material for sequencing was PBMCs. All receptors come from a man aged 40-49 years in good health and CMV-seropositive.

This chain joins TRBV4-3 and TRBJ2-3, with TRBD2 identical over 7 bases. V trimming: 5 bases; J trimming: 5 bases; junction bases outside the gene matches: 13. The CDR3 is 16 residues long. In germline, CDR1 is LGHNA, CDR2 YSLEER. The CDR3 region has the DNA TGCGCCAGCAGCGGGCGGGACTATCGAGGGGTAGATACGCAGTATTTT. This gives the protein CASSGRDYRGVDTQYF.

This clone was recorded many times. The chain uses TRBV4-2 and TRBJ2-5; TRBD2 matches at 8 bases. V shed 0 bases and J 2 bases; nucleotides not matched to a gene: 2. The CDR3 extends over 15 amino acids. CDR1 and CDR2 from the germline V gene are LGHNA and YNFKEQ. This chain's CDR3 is CASSQDRGGQETQYF. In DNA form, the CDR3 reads TGTGCCAGCAGCCAAGATCGCGGGGGGCAAGAGACCCAGTACTTC.

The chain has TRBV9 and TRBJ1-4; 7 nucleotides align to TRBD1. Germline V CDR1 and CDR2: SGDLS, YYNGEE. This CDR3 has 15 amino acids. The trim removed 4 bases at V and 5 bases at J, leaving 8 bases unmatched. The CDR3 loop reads CASSPTGDWNEKLFF. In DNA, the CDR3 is TGTGCCAGCAGCCCTACAGGGGATTGGAATGAAAAACTGTTTTTT. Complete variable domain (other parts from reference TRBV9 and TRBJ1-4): DSGVTQTPKHLITATGQRVTLRCSPRSGDLSVYWYQQSLDQGLQFLIQYYNGEERAKGNILERFSAQQFPDLHSELNLSSLELGDSALYFCASSPTGDWNEKLFFGSGTQLSVL.

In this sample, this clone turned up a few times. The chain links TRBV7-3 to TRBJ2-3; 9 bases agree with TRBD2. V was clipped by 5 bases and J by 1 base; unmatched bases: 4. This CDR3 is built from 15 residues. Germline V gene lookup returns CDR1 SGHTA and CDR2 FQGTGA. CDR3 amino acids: CASSPWTSGTDTQYF. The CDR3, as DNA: TGTGCCAGCAGCCCGTGGACTAGCGGCACAGATACGCAGTATTTT.

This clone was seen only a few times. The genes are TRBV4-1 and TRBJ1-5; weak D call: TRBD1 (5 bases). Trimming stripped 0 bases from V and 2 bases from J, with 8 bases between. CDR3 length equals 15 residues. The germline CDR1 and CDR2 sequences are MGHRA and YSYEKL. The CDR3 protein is CASSQDRDGNQPQHF. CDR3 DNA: TGCGCCAGCAGCCAAGACAGGGATGGCAATCAGCCCCAGCATTTT.

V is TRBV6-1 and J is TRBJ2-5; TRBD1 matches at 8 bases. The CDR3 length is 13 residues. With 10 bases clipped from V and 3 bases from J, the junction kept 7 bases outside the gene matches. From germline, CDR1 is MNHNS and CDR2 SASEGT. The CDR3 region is CATSLDREETQYF. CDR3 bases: TGTGCCACCTCCTTGGACAGGGAAGAGACCCAGTACTTC.

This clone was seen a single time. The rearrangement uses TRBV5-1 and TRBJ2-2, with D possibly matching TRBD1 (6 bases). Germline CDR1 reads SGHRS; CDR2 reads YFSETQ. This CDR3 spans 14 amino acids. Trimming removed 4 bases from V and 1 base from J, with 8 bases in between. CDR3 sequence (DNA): TGCGCCAGCAGCACGACAGGGAACACCGGGGAGCTGTTTTTT. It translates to CASSTTGNTGELFF.

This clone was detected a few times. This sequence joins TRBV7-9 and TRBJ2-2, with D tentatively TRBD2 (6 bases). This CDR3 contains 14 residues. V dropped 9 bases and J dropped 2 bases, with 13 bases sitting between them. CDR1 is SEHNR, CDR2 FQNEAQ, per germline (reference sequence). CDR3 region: CARKGLSNTGELFF. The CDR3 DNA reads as TGTGCCAGGAAAGGACTATCAAACACCGGGGAGCTGTTTTTT.

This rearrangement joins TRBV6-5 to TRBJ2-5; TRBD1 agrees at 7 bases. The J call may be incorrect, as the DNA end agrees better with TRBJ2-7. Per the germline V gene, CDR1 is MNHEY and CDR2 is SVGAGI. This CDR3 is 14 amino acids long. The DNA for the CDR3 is TGTGCCAGCAGTCCCGACAGGGCGACCTACGAGCAGTACTTC. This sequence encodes CASSPDRATYEQYF.

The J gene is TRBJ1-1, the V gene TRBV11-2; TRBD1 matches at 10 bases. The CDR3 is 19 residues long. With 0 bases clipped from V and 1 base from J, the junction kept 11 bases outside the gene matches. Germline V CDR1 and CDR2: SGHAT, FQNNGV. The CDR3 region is CASSLDPFGGQGKNTEAFF. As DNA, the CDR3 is TGTGCCAGCAGCTTAGATCCGTTTGGGGGACAGGGGAAGAACACTGAAGCTTTCTTT.

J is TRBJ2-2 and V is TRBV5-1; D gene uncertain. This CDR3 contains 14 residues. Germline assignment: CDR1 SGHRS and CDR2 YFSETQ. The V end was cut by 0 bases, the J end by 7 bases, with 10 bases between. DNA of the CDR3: TGCGCCAGCAGCTTGGTGGCAGAGGACGGGGAGCTGTTTTTT. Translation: CASSLVAEDGELFF.

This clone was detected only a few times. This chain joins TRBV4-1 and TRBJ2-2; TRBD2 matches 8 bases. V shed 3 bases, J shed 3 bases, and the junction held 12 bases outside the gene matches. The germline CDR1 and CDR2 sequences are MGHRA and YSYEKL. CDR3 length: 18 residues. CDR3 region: CASSHPSGRGDHTGELFF. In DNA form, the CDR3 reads TGCGCCAGCAGCCACCCCTCGGGGCGGGGGGACCACACCGGGGAGCTGTTTTTT.

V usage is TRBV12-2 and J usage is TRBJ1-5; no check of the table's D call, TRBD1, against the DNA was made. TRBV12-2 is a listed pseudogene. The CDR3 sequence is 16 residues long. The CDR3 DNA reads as TGTGCAAGTCGCTTAGAAGGGACAGGGTCCAATCAGCCCCAGCATTTT. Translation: CASRLEGTGSNQPQHF.

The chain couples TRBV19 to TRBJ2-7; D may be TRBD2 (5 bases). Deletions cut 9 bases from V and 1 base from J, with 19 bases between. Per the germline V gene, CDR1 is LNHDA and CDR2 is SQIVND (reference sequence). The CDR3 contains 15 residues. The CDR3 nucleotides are TGTGCCAGCAGCGCCGGACGGGGAATTTCCTACGAGCAGTACTTC. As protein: CASSAGRGISYEQYF.

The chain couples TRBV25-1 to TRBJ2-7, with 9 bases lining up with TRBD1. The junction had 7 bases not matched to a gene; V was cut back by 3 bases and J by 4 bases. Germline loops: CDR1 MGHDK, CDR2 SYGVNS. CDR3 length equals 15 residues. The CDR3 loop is CASSDRDRVIYEQYF. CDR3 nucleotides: TGTGCCAGCAGTGATCGGGACAGGGTGATATACGAGCAGTACTTC.

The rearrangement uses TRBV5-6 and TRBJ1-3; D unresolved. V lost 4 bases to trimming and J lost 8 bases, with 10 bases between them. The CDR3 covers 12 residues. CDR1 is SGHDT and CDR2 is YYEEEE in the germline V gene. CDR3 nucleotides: TGTGCCAGCAGCAGAACTAGCCACACCATATATTTT. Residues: CASSRTSHTIYF.